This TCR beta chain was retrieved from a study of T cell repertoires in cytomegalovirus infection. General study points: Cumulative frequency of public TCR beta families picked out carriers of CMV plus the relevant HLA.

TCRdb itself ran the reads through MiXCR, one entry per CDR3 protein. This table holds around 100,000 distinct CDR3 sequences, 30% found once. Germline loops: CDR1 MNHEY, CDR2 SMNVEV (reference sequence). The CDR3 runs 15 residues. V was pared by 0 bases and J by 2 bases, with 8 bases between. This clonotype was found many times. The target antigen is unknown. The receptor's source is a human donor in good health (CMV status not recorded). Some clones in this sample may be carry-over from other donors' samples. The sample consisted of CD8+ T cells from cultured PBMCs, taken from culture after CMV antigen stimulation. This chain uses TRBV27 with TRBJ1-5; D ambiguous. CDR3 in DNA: TGTGCCAGCAGTTTATCGTCAGGAGGCAATCAGCCCCAGCATTTT. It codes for CASSLSSGGNQPQHF.